These 19 T cell receptor beta chains share one sample of origin, sequenced in a study of tumor-infiltrating lymphocytes in primary liver carcinoma. A constant-region primer served to make TCR beta cDNA from 500 to 550 ng total RNA. Three nested multiplex PCR rounds, a slightly modified ARM-PCR, produced the libraries for TCR beta. The first two PCR rounds used TRBV1-TRBV30 primers with a Cbeta primer, approximately 9 cycles each. TCRdb ran MiXCR on the multiplex PCR reads and lists one entry per CDR3 protein. This sample yields about 48,000 distinct CDR3 sequences, of which about 73% are seen a single time; roughly a quarter belongs to the top ten. It was from 20-30 mg of unsorted bulk tissue that RNA and DNA were co-extracted. The sequencing sample was made of liver tumor tissue from sampling region 3. Stated subset: tumor region T3, left-lateral pole. These receptors all come from a man in his forties with primary liver carcinoma and hepatitis B virus infection.

As to this clonotype: Because it lacks the conserved phenylalanine or tryptophan at the end, this CDR3 is likely a read error. The V and J genes are TRBV11-1 and TRBJ2-3, with 7 bases that match TRBD1. The DNA end is a closer match to TRBJ1-5, so the J assignment may be wrong. This CDR3 contains 14 residues. CDR1 is SGHAT, CDR2 FQDESV, per germline (reference sequence). CDR3: CASSRDSARDTQHL. The CDR3 region has the DNA TGTGCCAGCAGCCGGGACAGTGCCCGAGATACGCAGCATTTG.

Points on this clonotype: Relative to the germline gene, one junction end is altered; a read error may explain this. The V and J genes are TRBV12-3 or TRBV12-4 and TRBJ1-6, with TRBD1 identical over 7 bases. There are 15 residues in the CDR3. The CDR3: CACRLDRAYNSPLHF. Here the CDR3 DNA reads TGTGCCTGCAGACTCGACAGGGCCTATAATTCGCCCCTCCACTTT.

Concerning this clonotype: This sequence may be a read error, since a much larger clone differs from it by one base. The CDR3 DNA follows: TGCAGCGTTGAAGACGACCGAGCGGCCTCGAACTCCTACGAGCAGTACTTC. It encodes CSVEDDRAASNSYEQYF. The rearrangement uses TRBV29-1 and TRBJ2-7; D is perhaps TRBD2 (5 bases). This CDR3 spans 17 amino acids. Trimming removed 0 bases from V and 0 bases from J, with 18 bases in between. Germline V lookup: CDR1 SQVTM, CDR2 ANQGSEA.

This clonotype turned up a few times. One junction end disagrees with the germline gene, perhaps due to a read error. The chain combines TRBV24-1 with TRBJ1-2; possibly TRBD1 for D (5 bases). The germline gives CDR1 KGHDR, CDR2 SFDVKD. This CDR3 spans 13 amino acids. The CDR3 spells CATSSRQDTGYIF. CDR3 nucleotide sequence: TGTGCCACGAGCTCGAGGCAGGACACTGGCTACATCTTC.

Points on this clonotype: The germline gene is not matched at one end of the junction; a read error may be the cause. This sequence joins TRBV6-2 or TRBV6-3 and TRBJ2-5; D call uncertain. The CDR3 sequence is 14 residues long. From germline, CDR1 is MNHEY and CDR2 SVGEGT. CDR3 region: CASGRGPRIETQYF. The CDR3 DNA sequence: TGTGCCAGCGGTCGTGGGCCTAGAATCGAGACCCAATACTTC.

A note on this clonotype: This may come from a read error, since a much larger clone is one base off. The CDR3 region is CASRERGVELFF. The CDR3 DNA reads as TGTGCCAGCAGGGAGAGGGGCGTGGAGCTGTTTTTT. The chain carries TRBV6-5 and TRBJ2-2; D might be TRBD1 or TRBD2, each matching 5 bases. V was trimmed by 6 bases and J by 10 bases, leaving 12 bases between them. The CDR3 spans 12 residues. In germline, CDR1 is MNHEY, CDR2 SVGAGI.

About this clonotype: An end of the junction differs from the germline gene, which may be a read error. The genes are TRBV11-2 and TRBJ2-3; 7 nucleotides line up with TRBD1. The germline gives CDR1 SGHAT, CDR2 FQNNGV. The CDR3 is 13 amino acids. The CDR3 spells CASRTGNVGTQDF. The CDR3, as DNA: TGTGCCAGCAGGACAGGGAATGTGGGTACGCAGGATTTT.

Note on this clonotype: This CDR3 is missing its conserved last phenylalanine or tryptophan, likely due to a read error. V and J are TRBV11-2 and TRBJ2-2, with 9 bases that match TRBD2. After removal of 1 base from V and 8 bases from J, the junction contained 8 bases not matched to a gene. CDR3 length: 16 residues. Germline V lookup: CDR1 SGHAT, CDR2 FQNNGV. The CDR3 bases are TGTGCCAGCAGCTTAGTGTCGCTAGCGGGAACTGGGGAGCTGTTTTAT. It yields the protein CASSLVSLAGTGELFY.

This clonotype showed up many times. The chain joins TRBV28 to TRBJ2-3, with 7 bases identical to TRBD2. The J segment lost 4 bases and the V segment lost 5 bases, leaving 12 bases of the junction unmatched. This CDR3 is 16 amino acids long. Germline V lookup: CDR1 MDHEN, CDR2 SYDVKM. The CDR3 bases are TGTGCCAGCAGTGCTCCGCAGCGGGGCCAAGCAGATACGCAGTATTTT. Its translation is CASSAPQRGQADTQYF.

Only one count was recorded for this clonotype. This chain connects TRBV11-1 to TRBJ2-1; no clear D gene. In germline, CDR1 is SGHAT, CDR2 FQDESV (reference sequence). The CDR3 runs to 13 residues. Trimming took 1 base from V and 8 from J, leaving 9 bases between them. The CDR3 loop reads CASSLGQADEQFF. The CDR3 nucleotides are TGTGCCAGCAGCTTAGGCCAAGCAGATGAGCAGTTCTTC.

Worth noting for this clonotype: Given the absence of the conserved phenylalanine or tryptophan at the CDR3 end, a read error is likely. The chain couples TRBV14 to TRBJ2-7; TRBD2 is a possible D gene (5 bases). Germline V CDR1 and CDR2: SGHDN, FVKESK. The V gene lost 4 bases and the J gene lost 3 bases, with 13 bases spanning the gap. The CDR3 is 14 amino acids. CDR3 nucleotides: TGTGCCAGCAGCCGGACTCCCGCAAACTACGAGCAGTACTCT. It encodes CASSRTPANYEQYS.

This clonotype was seen more than once but under ten times. Germline is not matched at one junction end, which may reflect a read error. The chain links TRBV7-3 to TRBJ2-2; TRBD2 might be the D (6 bases). This CDR3 contains 15 residues. The germline gives CDR1 SGHTA, CDR2 FQGTGA. CDR3 residues: CASRPGGGSTGELLF. The CDR3 DNA reads TGTGCCAGCAGACCCGGGGGTGGGTCCACCGGGGAGCTGCTTTTT.

Regarding this clonotype: The conserved phenylalanine or tryptophan is not found at the CDR3 terminus, so this likely reflects a read error. The DNA is left out, because the CDR3 cannot be placed on it with certainty; the CDR3 is given as TCRdb lists it. V and J are TRBV11-2 and TRBJ2-6; TRBD1, the table's D call, was not compared with the DNA. CDR1 and CDR2 (germline): SGHAT, FQNNGV. The CDR3 totals 18 residues, both ends included. The CDR3: CASSRRTGFVSGANVLTL.

As for this clonotype: One end of the junction fails to match germline, which may point to a read error. The chain employs TRBV5-1 and TRBJ1-1; perhaps TRBD1 as D (5 bases). Per germline, CDR1 SGHRS and CDR2 YFSETQ. The CDR3 consists of 14 residues. The CDR3 here is CASTLGGSSAEAFF. The CDR3 DNA sequence: TGCGCCAGCACCTTGGGGGGAAGCTCGGCCGAAGCTTTCTTT. Supplemented by reference TRBV5-1 and TRBJ1-1, the full variable domain reads KAGVTQTPRYLIKTRGQQVTLSCSPISGHRSVSWYQQTPGQGLQFLFEYFSETQRNKGNFPGRFSGRQFSNSRSEMNVSTLELGDSALYLCASTLGGSSAEAFFGQGTRLTVV.

This clonotype was detected once. A read error may produce the germline difference seen at one junction end. The chain is built from TRBV11-2 and TRBJ2-7; tentatively, D is TRBD2 (5 bases). This CDR3 has 15 amino acids. Germline V CDR1 and CDR2: SGHAT, FQNNGV. DNA for the CDR3: TGTGCCAGCGCCCCCTTGGAAGCGGCTCACTACGAGCAGAACTTC. This sequence encodes CASAPLEAAHYEQNF.

As concerns this clonotype: One end of the junction fails to match germline, which may point to a read error. CDR3 region: CVTSGTAEGSGPYNEQFF. CDR3 in DNA: TGTGTCACCAGTGGCACAGCGGAAGGGAGTGGGCCCTACAATGAGCAGTTCTTC. The rearrangement joins TRBV24-1 to TRBJ2-1; a possible D gene is TRBD2 (5 bases). The CDR3 sequence is 18 residues long. Germline-derived CDR1 and CDR2 are KGHDR and SFDVKD.

To note about this clonotype: A junction boundary mismatches the germline segment, possibly from a read error. This rearrangement joins TRBV6-2 or TRBV6-3 to TRBJ2-5; D is possibly TRBD1 or TRBD2 (6 bases each). The CDR3 loop spans 16 amino acids. Germline CDR1 reads MNHEY; CDR2 reads SVGEGT. The DNA for the CDR3 is TGTGCCAGCGAGCCTTCGTCGGGGGCGTTACAAGAGATCCAGTACTTC. Protein: CASEPSSGALQEIQYF.

This clonotype appeared once. A read error is likely, as this CDR3 ends without the conserved phenylalanine or tryptophan. The chain uses TRBV12-3 or TRBV12-4 and TRBJ1-1; D is undetermined. This CDR3 comprises 14 residues. For the CDR3, the DNA is TGCGCCAGCAGCCTAGCCCATCTTAGCACTGAAGCTTTCTAT. Its translation is CASSLAHLSTEAFY.

This clonotype was observed a single time. With a much larger clone just one base away, this may be a read error. The chain has TRBV5-1 and TRBJ2-1; TRBD2 aligns across 7 bases. Germline CDR1 SGHRS, CDR2 YFSETQ. CDR3 length equals 15 residues. The chain's CDR3 is CARSLELAIYNEQFF. Written as DNA, the CDR3 is TGCGCCAGGAGCTTGGAACTAGCGATATACAATGAGCAGTTCTTC.